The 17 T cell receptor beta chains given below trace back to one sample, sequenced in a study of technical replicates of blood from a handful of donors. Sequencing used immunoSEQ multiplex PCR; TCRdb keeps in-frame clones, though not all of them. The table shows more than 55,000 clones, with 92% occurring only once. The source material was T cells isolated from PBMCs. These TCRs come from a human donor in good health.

CDR3 sequence reads: CASSRDRASYEQYF. Written as DNA, the CDR3 is TGTGCCAGCAGCCGGGACAGGGCCTCCTACGAGCAGTACTTC. The genes are TRBV6-1 and TRBJ2-7, with 9 bases that match TRBD1. The trim removed 6 bases at V and 0 bases at J, leaving 3 bases unmatched. Per the germline V gene, CDR1 is MNHNS and CDR2 is SASEGT. CDR3 length: 14 residues.

CDR3 DNA: TGTGCCAGCAGCCAAGTCGCATCCGGGACAATCAAGGAAAAACTGTTTTTT. It is translated as CASSQVASGTIKEKLFF. The chain uses TRBV14 and TRBJ1-4; TRBD1 is a possible D gene (6 bases). The germline V gene encodes CDR1 SGHDN and CDR2 FVKESK. Trimming removed 1 base from V and 8 bases from J, with 20 bases in between. This CDR3 has 17 residues.

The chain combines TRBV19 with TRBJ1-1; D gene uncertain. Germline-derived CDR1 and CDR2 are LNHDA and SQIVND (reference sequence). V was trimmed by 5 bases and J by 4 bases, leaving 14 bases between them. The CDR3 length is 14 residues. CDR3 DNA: TGTGCCAGTAGTCTCAATACCGGGAGCACTGAAGCTTTCTTT. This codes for CASSLNTGSTEAFF.

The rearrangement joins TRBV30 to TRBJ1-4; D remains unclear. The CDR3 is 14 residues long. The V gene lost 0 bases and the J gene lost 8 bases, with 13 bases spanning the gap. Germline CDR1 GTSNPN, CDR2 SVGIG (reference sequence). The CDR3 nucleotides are TGTGCCTGGAGTGTACCGGGGAGGTGGGAAAAACTGTTTTTT. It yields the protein CAWSVPGRWEKLFF.

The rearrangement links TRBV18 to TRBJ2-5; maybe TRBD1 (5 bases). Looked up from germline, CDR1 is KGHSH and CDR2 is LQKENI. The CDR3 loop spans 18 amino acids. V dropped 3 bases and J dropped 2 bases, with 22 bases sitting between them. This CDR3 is CASSPFRTKATEQETQYF. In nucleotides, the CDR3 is TGTGCCAGCTCACCTTTCCGAACCAAAGCGACAGAGCAAGAGACCCAGTACTTC.

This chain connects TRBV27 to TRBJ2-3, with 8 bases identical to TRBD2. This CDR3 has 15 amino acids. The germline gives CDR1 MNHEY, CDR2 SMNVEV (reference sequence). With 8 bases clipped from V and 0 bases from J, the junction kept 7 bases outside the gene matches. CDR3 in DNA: TGTGCCAGCTGTAATAGCGGGACTAGCACAGATACGCAGTATTTT. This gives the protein CASCNSGTSTDTQYF.

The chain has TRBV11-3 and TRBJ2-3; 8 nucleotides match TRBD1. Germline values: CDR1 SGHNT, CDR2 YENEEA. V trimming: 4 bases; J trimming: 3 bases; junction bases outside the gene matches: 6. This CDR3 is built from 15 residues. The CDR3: CASSYPGGPTDTQYF. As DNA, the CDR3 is TGTGCCAGCAGCTACCCAGGGGGCCCGACAGATACGCAGTATTTT.

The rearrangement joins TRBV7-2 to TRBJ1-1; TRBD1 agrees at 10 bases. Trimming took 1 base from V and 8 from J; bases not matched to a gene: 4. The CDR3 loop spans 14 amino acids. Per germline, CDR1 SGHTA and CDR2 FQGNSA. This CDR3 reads CASSLVGTGEEAFF. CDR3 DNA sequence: TGTGCCAGCAGCTTAGTTGGGACAGGGGAAGAAGCTTTCTTT.

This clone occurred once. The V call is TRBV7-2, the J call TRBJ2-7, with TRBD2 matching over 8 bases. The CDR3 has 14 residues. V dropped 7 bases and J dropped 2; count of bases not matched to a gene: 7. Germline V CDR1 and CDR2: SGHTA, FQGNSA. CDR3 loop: CASNLPGGAYEQYF. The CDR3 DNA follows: TGTGCCAGCAACCTACCGGGAGGGGCCTACGAGCAGTACTTC. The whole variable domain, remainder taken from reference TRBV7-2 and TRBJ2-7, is GAGVSQSPSNKVTEKGKDVELRCDPISGHTALYWYRQSLGQGLEFLIYFQGNSAPDKSGLPSDRFSAERTGGSVSTLTIQRTQQEDSAVYLCASNLPGGAYEQYFGPGTRLTVT.

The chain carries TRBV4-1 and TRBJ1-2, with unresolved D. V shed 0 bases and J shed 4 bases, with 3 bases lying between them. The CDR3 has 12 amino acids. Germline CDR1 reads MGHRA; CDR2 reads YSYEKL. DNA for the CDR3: TGCGCCAGCAGCCAAGACAGCTATGGCTACACCTTC. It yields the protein CASSQDSYGYTF.

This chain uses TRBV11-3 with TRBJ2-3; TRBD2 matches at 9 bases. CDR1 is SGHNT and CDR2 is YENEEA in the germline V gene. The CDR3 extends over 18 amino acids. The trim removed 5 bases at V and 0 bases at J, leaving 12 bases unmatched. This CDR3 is CASSPNRGLARSTDTQYF. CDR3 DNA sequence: TGTGCCAGCAGCCCCAACAGAGGACTAGCGCGTAGCACAGATACGCAGTATTTT.

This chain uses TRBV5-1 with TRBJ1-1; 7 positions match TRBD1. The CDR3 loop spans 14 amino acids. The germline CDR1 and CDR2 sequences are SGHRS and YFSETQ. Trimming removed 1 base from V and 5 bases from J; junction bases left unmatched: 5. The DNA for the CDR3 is TGCGCCAGCAGCTTGTGGGACAGCGAGACTGAAGCTTTCTTT. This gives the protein CASSLWDSETEAFF.

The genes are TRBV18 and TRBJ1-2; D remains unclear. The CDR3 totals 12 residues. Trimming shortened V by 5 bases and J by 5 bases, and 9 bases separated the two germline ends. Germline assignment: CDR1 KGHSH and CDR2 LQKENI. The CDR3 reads CASSAQLYGYTF. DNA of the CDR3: TGTGCCAGCTCAGCACAGCTGTATGGCTACACCTTC.

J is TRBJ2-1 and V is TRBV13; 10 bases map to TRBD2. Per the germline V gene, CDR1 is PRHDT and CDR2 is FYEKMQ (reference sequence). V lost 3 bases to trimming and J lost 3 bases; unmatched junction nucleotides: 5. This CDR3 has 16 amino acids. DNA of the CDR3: TGTGCCAGCAGCTTCTTGACTAGCGGGCTCTACAATGAGCAGTTCTTC. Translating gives CASSFLTSGLYNEQFF.

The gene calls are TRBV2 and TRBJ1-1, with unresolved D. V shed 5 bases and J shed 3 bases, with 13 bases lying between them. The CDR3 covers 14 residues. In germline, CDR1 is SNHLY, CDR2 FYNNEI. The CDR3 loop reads CASSLRSTDTEAFF. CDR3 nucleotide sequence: TGTGCCAGCAGTCTAAGATCCACCGACACTGAAGCTTTCTTT.

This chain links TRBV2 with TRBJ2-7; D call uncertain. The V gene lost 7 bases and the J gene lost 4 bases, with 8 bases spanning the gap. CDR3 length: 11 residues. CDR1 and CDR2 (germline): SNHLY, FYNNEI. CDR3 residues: CASIERYEQYF. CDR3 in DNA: TGTGCCAGCATAGAGAGGTACGAGCAGTACTTC.

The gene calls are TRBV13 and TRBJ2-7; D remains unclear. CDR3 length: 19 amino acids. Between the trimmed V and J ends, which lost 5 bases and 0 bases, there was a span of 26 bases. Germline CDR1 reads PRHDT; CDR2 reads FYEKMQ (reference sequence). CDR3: CASSRTVLQEPISSYEQYF. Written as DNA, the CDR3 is TGTGCCAGCAGCCGTACAGTCCTGCAGGAACCTATCTCCTCCTACGAGCAGTACTTC.